The next 24 T cell receptor beta chains were all read from a single sample in a study of cytomegalovirus exposure and HLA in healthy donors. The PCR used 60 Vbeta and 13 Jbeta primers. The protocol was immunoSEQ multiplex PCR, while the TCRdb copy is restricted to in-frame clones and leaves out a portion. The sample has 85,000 to 120,000 clones, roughly three quarters seen once. The sequenced material came from PBMCs. The origin of the receptors is a male donor in good health and CMV-seropositive.

The rearrangement links TRBV5-6 to TRBJ2-3; tentative D call: TRBD2 (5 bases). Germline-derived CDR1 and CDR2 are SGHDT and YYEEEE. V lost 3 bases and J 3 bases, leaving 8 bases between the germline ends. The CDR3 length is 13 residues. Written as DNA, the CDR3 is TGTGCCAGCAGCTCCACGGGGACAGATACGCAGTATTTT. Translation: CASSSTGTDTQYF.

This clone was recorded once. The gene calls are TRBV9 and TRBJ2-7; 7 bases match TRBD1. The germline V gene encodes CDR1 SGDLS and CDR2 YYNGEE. V shed 0 bases, J shed 3 bases, and the junction held 9 bases outside the gene matches. The CDR3 consists of 16 residues. CDR3 in DNA: TGTGCCAGCAGCGTAGGGGCTGACAGGGCCGGCTACGAGCAGTACTTC. Translating gives CASSVGADRAGYEQYF.

This chain connects TRBV7-3 to TRBJ2-2, with 9 bases lining up with TRBD2. V shed 1 base, J shed 4 bases, and the junction held 4 bases outside the gene matches. This CDR3 is 16 amino acids long. Germline-derived CDR1 and CDR2 are SGHTA and FQGTGA. The CDR3 DNA sequence: TGTGCCAGCAGCTTAAGACTAGCGGCCAGCACCGGGGAGCTGTTTTTT. Translating gives CASSLRLAASTGELFF.

The rearrangement uses TRBV11-2 and TRBJ2-1, with TRBD2 matching over 9 bases. The CDR3 is 15 residues long. V shed 2 bases, J shed 6 bases, and the junction held 5 bases outside the gene matches. Germline loops: CDR1 SGHAT, CDR2 FQNNGV. For the CDR3, the DNA is TGTGCCAGCAGCTTATTAGCGGGAGTTGGCAATGAGCAGTTCTTC. This gives the protein CASSLLAGVGNEQFF.

The chain combines TRBV19 with TRBJ2-3; 9 bases map to TRBD2. Germline loops: CDR1 LNHDA, CDR2 SQIVND (reference sequence). The CDR3 runs to 16 residues. V lost 7 bases and J lost 6; bases outside the gene matches: 14. CDR3 sequence: CASIASGIGSGDTQYF. The CDR3 coding sequence is TGTGCCAGTATCGCTAGCGGGATAGGAAGCGGTGATACGCAGTATTTT.

The chain recombines TRBV28 with TRBJ2-3; tentatively, D is TRBD2 (6 bases). The CDR3 has 14 residues. Deletions cut 3 bases from V and 5 bases from J, with 12 bases between. The germline CDR1 and CDR2 sequences are MDHEN and SYDVKM. The DNA for the CDR3 is TGTGCCAGCAGTTTGACCGGGAGACTAGATACGCAGTATTTT. This translates into CASSLTGRLDTQYF.

The V and J genes are TRBV7-2 and TRBJ2-1, with 7 bases aligning to TRBD2. This CDR3 contains 13 residues. Looked up from germline, CDR1 is SGHTA and CDR2 is FQGNSA. V trimming: 2 bases; J trimming: 7 bases; junction bases outside the gene matches: 2. In DNA, the CDR3 is TGTGCCAGCAGCTTAAGCGGGATTAATGAGCAGTTCTTC. Translating gives CASSLSGINEQFF.

CDR3 loop: CAWSYTGLTEAFF. The CDR3 region has the DNA TGTGCCTGGAGCTATACAGGGTTAACTGAAGCTTTCTTT. The rearrangement uses TRBV30 and TRBJ1-1; D is possibly TRBD1 (6 bases). The V gene lost 3 bases and the J gene lost 5 bases, with 13 bases spanning the gap. From germline, CDR1 is GTSNPN and CDR2 SVGIG (reference sequence). This CDR3 is built from 13 residues.

The chain carries TRBV6-5 and TRBJ1-2, with TRBD1 identical over 8 bases. The V and J ends lost 5 bases and 7 bases, in that order; junction bases with no gene match: 9. The germline gives CDR1 MNHEY, CDR2 SVGAGI. This CDR3 is built from 14 residues. CDR3: CASSTRQGLVGYTF. The DNA for the CDR3 is TGTGCCAGCAGTACCCGACAGGGGTTGGTTGGCTACACCTTC.

This chain joins TRBV6-1 and TRBJ2-1; D is unclear. Trimming cost V 3 bases and J 0 bases, with 6 bases left between them. Germline values: CDR1 MNHNS, CDR2 SASEGT. The CDR3 totals 14 residues. The CDR3 reads CASSDPSSYNEQFF. Written as DNA, the CDR3 is TGTGCCAGCAGTGACCCGAGCTCCTACAATGAGCAGTTCTTC.

This clone occurred once. The junction differs from germline at one of its ends, possibly a read error. This chain uses TRBV7-9 with TRBJ2-3, with TRBD2 matching 8 bases. The CDR3 covers 16 residues. Looked up from germline, CDR1 is SEHNR and CDR2 is FQNEAQ (reference sequence). The CDR3 spells CSSSRGLAELTDTQYF. The CDR3 region has the DNA TGTTCCAGCAGCCGCGGACTAGCCGAACTCACAGATACGCAGTATTTT.

The CDR3 DNA reads as TGTGCCAGCAGTCGTAGCGGGAGCCATAGTGAGCAGTTCTTC. Translation gives CASSRSGSHSEQFF. The rearrangement links TRBV11-3 to TRBJ2-1, with 9 positions matching TRBD2. Germline CDR1 reads SGHNT; CDR2 reads YENEEA. The V gene end was trimmed by 6 bases and the J gene end by 9 bases; junction bases not matched to a gene: 9. There are 14 residues in the CDR3.

The genes are TRBV7-9 and TRBJ2-7; tentatively, D is TRBD1 (6 bases). V was shortened by 4 bases and J by 2 bases, with 15 bases between the two germline ends. The CDR3 is 15 amino acids. CDR1 SEHNR and CDR2 FQNEAQ come from the germline V gene (reference sequence). CDR3 sequence reads: CASSYPGQSTYEQYF. The CDR3 nucleotides are TGTGCCAGCAGCTACCCCGGACAGAGTACCTACGAGCAGTACTTC.

This chain uses TRBV4-2 with TRBJ2-7; 8 positions match TRBD2. The CDR3 runs to 15 residues. The J segment lost 7 bases and the V segment lost 1 base, leaving 9 bases of the junction unmatched. Germline V CDR1 and CDR2: LGHNA, YNFKEQ. This chain's CDR3 is CASSQALAGSGEQYF. The CDR3 DNA reads TGTGCCAGCAGCCAAGCTCTAGCGGGCTCGGGAGAGCAGTACTTC.

The chain recombines TRBV7-8 with TRBJ2-4; 8 nucleotides agree with TRBD2. This CDR3 contains 20 residues. V was clipped by 2 bases and J by 0 bases; unmatched bases: 15. Germline lookup yields CDR1 SGHVS and CDR2 FQNEAQ. The CDR3 DNA follows: TGTGCCAGCAGCTTACGGACTAGCCTCTCCCCAGGGGTAGCCAAAAACATTCAGTACTTC. This sequence encodes CASSLRTSLSPGVAKNIQYF.

This clone was seen more than once but under ten times. The gene calls are TRBV14 and TRBJ1-2, with 7 bases identical to TRBD1. The CDR3 loop spans 18 amino acids. The junction had 15 bases not matched to a gene; V was cut back by 4 bases and J by 1 base. Germline V lookup: CDR1 SGHDN, CDR2 FVKESK. The DNA for the CDR3 is TGTGCCAGCAGCCGGGGTGGTTACAGGGGCCGATTTAACTATGGCTACACCTTC. This sequence encodes CASSRGGYRGRFNYGYTF. The whole variable domain, filled in from reference TRBV14 and TRBJ1-2, reads EAGVTQFPSHSVIEKGQTVTLRCDPISGHDNLYWYRRVMGKEIKFLLHFVKESKQDESGMPNNRFLAERTGGTYSTLKVQPAELEDSGVYFCASSRGGYRGRFNYGYTFGSGTRLTVV.

This clone was seen a few times. The chain links TRBV28 to TRBJ2-7; 7 bases fit TRBD1. Trimming at V came to 8 bases and at J to 0 bases, leaving 13 bases not matched to a gene. CDR1 and CDR2 (germline): MDHEN, SYDVKM. The CDR3 contains 16 residues. This CDR3 reads CASLNPGQSYSYEQYF. The CDR3 nucleotides read TGTGCCAGCCTAAATCCGGGACAGAGTTACTCCTACGAGCAGTACTTC.

The genes are TRBV5-4 and TRBJ2-5, with 8 bases fitting TRBD2. The CDR3 consists of 15 residues. V was pared by 4 bases and J by 4 bases, with 9 bases of the junction left unmatched. Germline CDR1 is SGHNT and CDR2 is YYREEE (reference sequence). The DNA for the CDR3 is TGTGCCAGCAGCCTCAACGGGAGGGCCTTAGAGACCCAGTACTTC. Encoded protein: CASSLNGRALETQYF.

As for this clone: The sample has other DNA sequences that encode this CDR3 too. In DNA form, the CDR3 reads TGTGCCAGCAGCTTGCGGACTAGCGGGAGGGCCGGGGAGCTGTTTTTT. The encoded protein is CASSLRTSGRAGELFF. This chain joins TRBV7-6 and TRBJ2-2; 15 nucleotides match TRBD2. CDR3 size: 16 residues. Germline V gene lookup returns CDR1 SGHVS and CDR2 FNYEAQ. With 3 bases clipped from V and 6 bases from J, the junction kept 2 bases outside the gene matches.

Only a few counts were recorded for this clone. CDR3 region: CASSSSAGTNYEQYF. The CDR3 DNA reads as TGTGCCAGCAGCTCATCCGCCGGGACTAACTACGAGCAGTACTTC. The J gene is TRBJ2-7, the V gene TRBV7-9; 7 bases agree with TRBD2. Germline V gives CDR1 SEHNR, CDR2 FQNEAQ (reference sequence). The CDR3 covers 15 residues. V lost 4 bases to trimming and J lost 3 bases; unmatched junction nucleotides: 9.

About this clone itself: At one end the junction does not follow the germline gene, possibly because of a read error. This specimen includes other DNA sequences encoding the same CDR3. The gene calls are TRBV9 and TRBJ2-5, with D perhaps TRBD1 (6 bases). The CDR3 is made up of 19 amino acids. Germline V CDR1 and CDR2: SGDLS, YYNGEE. This CDR3 reads CASSVDPSSGYRELETQYF. The CDR3 nucleotides read TGCGCCAGCAGCGTAGACCCTTCCTCCGGGTACAGGGAGTTAGAGACCCAGTACTTC.

CDR3 sequence reads: CASSKSTSWGYTF. CDR3 nucleotide sequence: TGTGCCAGCAGCAAATCCACCAGTTGGGGCTACACCTTC. V and J are TRBV21-1 and TRBJ1-2; the table's D gene call, TRBD1, was not cross checked with the DNA. TRBV21-1 is given as a pseudogene. This CDR3 comprises 13 residues.

This clone was counted a few times. The chain is built from TRBV6-4 and TRBJ1-1; D is uncertain. The CDR3 extends over 13 amino acids. V was pared by 6 bases and J by 0 bases, with 8 bases between. Germline V lookup: CDR1 MRHNA, CDR2 SNTAGT. The DNA for the CDR3 is TGTGCCAGCAGCCCGACACTGAACACTGAAGCTTTCTTT. Protein product: CASSPTLNTEAFF.

The sample holds a few counts of this clone. The CDR3 protein is CASSYSFQDEQFF. The DNA of the CDR3 is TGTGCCAGCAGTTACTCGTTCCAGGATGAGCAGTTCTTC. The chain couples TRBV6-6 to TRBJ2-1; D gene uncertain. The length of the CDR3 is 13 residues. The germline CDR1 and CDR2 sequences are MNHNY and SVGAGI (reference sequence). V shed 0 bases and J shed 8 bases, with 8 bases lying between them.